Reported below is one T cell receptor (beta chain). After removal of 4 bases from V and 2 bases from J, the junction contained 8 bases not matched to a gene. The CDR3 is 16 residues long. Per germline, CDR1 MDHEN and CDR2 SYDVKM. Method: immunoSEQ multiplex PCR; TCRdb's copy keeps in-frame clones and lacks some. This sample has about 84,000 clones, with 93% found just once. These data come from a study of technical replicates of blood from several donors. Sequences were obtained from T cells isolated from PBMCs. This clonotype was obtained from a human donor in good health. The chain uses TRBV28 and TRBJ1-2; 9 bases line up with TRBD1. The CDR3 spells CASSSTGTGPNYGYTF. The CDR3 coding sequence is TGTGCCAGCAGTTCCACCGGGACAGGGCCCAACTATGGCTACACCTTC.